The 8 T cell receptor beta chains below were found in one sample sequenced in a study of T cells in women clearing cervical HPV infection. Assay: immunoSEQ multiplex PCR; the TCRdb copy retains only in-frame clones and omits some. The sample data list roughly 34,000 clones. Specimen: blood buffy coat. The receptors were gathered from a woman aged 18 to 75 with a cervical HPV16 infection that either progressed to CIN3+ or cleared (not recorded which).

In the case of this clone: The CDR3 end lies 3 residues beyond the end of the read and is filled in from the germline J gene. The chain carries TRBV20-1 and TRBJ1-4, with D tentatively TRBD1 (5 bases). V lost 0 bases and J lost 6, with 8 bases in between. Germline V gene sequence: CDR1 DFQATT, CDR2 SNEGSKA (reference sequence). The CDR3 has 13 amino acids. This chain's CDR3 is CSARDIGDEKLFF. The sequenced part of the CDR3 DNA is TGCAGTGCTAGAGATATAGGGGATGAAAAA.

As regards this clone: From the germline J gene comes the end of the CDR3, since the read stops 3 residues before it. The chain recombines TRBV11-2 with TRBJ1-3; no clear D. The CDR3 contains 12 residues. V gave up 3 bases and J gave up 4 bases, with 4 bases separating them. The germline V gene has CDR1 SGHAT and CDR2 FQNNGV. CDR3: CASSFSGNTIYF. Incomplete CDR3 DNA: TGTGCCAGCAGCTTTTCGGGAAACACC.

With regard to this clone: With the read ending 3 residues before the CDR3 end, the germline J gene is used to fill in that end. V usage is TRBV6-1 and J usage is TRBJ2-5; 7 bases align to TRBD2. The germline gives CDR1 MNHNS, CDR2 SASEGT. The V segment lost 3 bases and the J segment 5 bases; nucleotides outside the gene matches: 6. The CDR3 runs 14 residues. The CDR3 DNA, read in part, is TGTGCCAGCAGTGACCCGACTAGCAGGGAGACC. It codes for CASSDPTSRET. The whole CDR3 region reads CASSDPTSRETQYF.

Concerning this clone itself: The read finishes 3 residues shy of the CDR3 end, and the germline J gene is used to complete it. This sequence joins TRBV18 and TRBJ2-4; TRBD1 agrees at 9 bases. The ends lost 3 bases at V and 0 bases at J; junction bases unmatched: 9. CDR1 and CDR2 from the germline V gene are KGHSH and LQKENI. The length of the CDR3 is 18 residues. The DNA read from the CDR3 is TGTGCCAGCTCACCTACTAGGTTGACAGGGGGAGCCAAAAACATT. It encodes CASSPTRLTGGAKNI. The entire CDR3 sequence reads CASSPTRLTGGAKNIQYF.

In regard to this clone: The CDR3 is cut off 3 residues early in the read; its end comes from the germline J gene. The chain uses TRBV19 and TRBJ2-7; a possible D gene is TRBD1 (6 bases). V was clipped by 5 bases and J by 6 bases, with 17 bases between them. The length of the CDR3 is 14 residues. Per the germline V gene, CDR1 is LNHDA and CDR2 is SQIVND (reference sequence). The CDR3 loop reads CASSASRDKTEQYF. CDR3 bases read: TGTGCCAGTAGTGCCTCCCGGGACAAAACCGAG.

In regard to this clone: The CDR3 end is not reached by the read, which stops 3 residues before it; the germline J gene fills it in. The gene calls are TRBV28 and TRBJ2-7; TRBD1 might be the D (6 bases). V was trimmed by 9 bases and J by 3 bases, leaving 21 bases between them. Germline V gene data show CDR1 as MDHEN and CDR2 as SYDVKM. This CDR3 spans 15 amino acids. CDR3 sequence reads: CASITPTGGGYEQYF. The DNA read from the CDR3 is TGTGCCAGTATTACACCGACAGGAGGAGGCTACGAG.

About this clone: The sequence runs out 3 residues before the end of the CDR3; the remainder is reconstructed from the germline J gene. This sample also contains other DNA sequences that code for the same CDR3. This chain links TRBV20-1 with TRBJ1-5, with D possibly TRBD1 on 6 matching bases. Germline assignment: CDR1 DFQATT and CDR2 SNEGSKA (reference sequence). With 0 bases removed from V and 5 bases from J, the gap between germline ends came to 8 bases. The CDR3 runs 13 residues. The CDR3 protein is CSARDRGYQPQHF. CDR3 DNA (partial): TGCAGTGCTAGAGACAGGGGTTATCAGCCC.

Details on this clone: The read ends 3 residues shy of where the CDR3 ends; the end is completed using the germline J gene. V usage is TRBV7-6 and J usage is TRBJ2-7, with a weak D call TRBD2 (6 bases). Deletions cut 5 bases from V and 1 base from J, with 18 bases between. CDR3 length: 16 amino acids. The germline gives CDR1 SGHVS, CDR2 FNYEAQ. CDR3 sequence reads: CASSPVNGLQSYEQYF. The sequenced CDR3 bases are TGTGCCAGCAGCCCGGTAAACGGACTACAATCCTACGAG. Full variable domain (outside the CDR3, taken from reference TRBV7-6 and TRBJ2-7): GAGVSQSPRYKVTKRGQDVALRCDPISGHVSLYWYRQALGQGPEFLTYFNYEAQQDKSGLPNDRFSAERPEGSISTLTIQRTEQRDSAMYRCASSPVNGLQSYEQYFGPGTRLTVT.